These T cell receptor beta chains were read from a single sample in a study of early T cells in non-severe SARS-CoV-2 infection. One entry per CDR3 protein, called by TCRdb with MiXCR from the 5' RACE reads. The data show about 29,000 distinct CDR3 sequences, about 6.1% seen once. Sequenced sample: whole blood. The receptor set was obtained from an adult who was a healthcare worker with PCR-confirmed SARS-CoV-2 infection or an uninfected control (not recorded which). The CDR3 runs from the conserved cysteine through the conserved F or W. D genes are given only for firm matches. Size is omitted from some rows. Given values are once, few, many or a class for expanded clones.

length	V	D	J	size	DNA	CDR3
14	TRBV28	TRBD1	TRBJ1-1	few	TGTGCCAGTTGGGGACAGGGTGCTACCTTTGAAGCTTTCTTT	CASWGQGATFEAFF
14	TRBV12-3/TRBV12-4	NA	TRBJ1-6	few	TGTGCCAGCAGTTTCTCGGGCATTCTATCACCCCTCCACTTT	CASSFSGILSPLHF
13	TRBV4-3	NA	TRBJ2-1	many	TGCGCCAGCAGCCAGACGGAGTACAATGAGCAGTTCTTC	CASSQTEYNEQFF
12	TRBV6-6	NA	TRBJ1-6	medium-sized	TGTGCCAGCAGCCGGGATAATTCACCCCTCCACTTT	CASSRDNSPLHF
12	TRBV7-9	NA	TRBJ1-4	many	TGTGCCAGCGCGGCAGTAGGTGAAAAACTGTTTTTT	CASAAVGEKLFF
14	TRBV9	TRBD1	TRBJ2-1	many	TGTGCCAGCAGCGTAGGGGGACAGGACAATGAGCAGTTCTTC	CASSVGGQDNEQFF
15	TRBV28	TRBD2	TRBJ2-5	many	TGTGCCAGCAGCAAACTAGCGGAGCGGGGAGAGACCCAGTACTTC	CASSKLAERGETQYF
18	TRBV4-3	NA	TRBJ2-3	medium-sized	TGCGCCAGCAGCCAAGACTTTTGGTGGGGGGAAAGCACAGATACGCAGTATTTT	CASSQDFWWGESTDTQYF
15	TRBV28	NA	TRBJ1-3	many	TGTGCCAGCAGTGACAGCAAGTTGAGCGGAAACACCATATATTTT	CASSDSKLSGNTIYF
15	TRBV6-5	NA	TRBJ2-7	medium-sized	TGTGCCAGCAGTTACTCGACAGGTGGAATCTACGAGCAGTACTTC	CASSYSTGGIYEQYF
13	TRBV6-1	TRBD1	TRBJ1-4	many	TGTGCCAGCAGTCCCGGGACAGATGAAAAACTGTTTTTT	CASSPGTDEKLFF
12	TRBV7-6	NA	TRBJ2-5	few	TGTGCCAGCAGCTTAGGAATCGAGACCCAGTACTTC	CASSLGIETQYF
13	TRBV25-1	NA	TRBJ1-6	medium-sized	TGTGCCACCGAGAGCTCCTATAATTCACCCCTCCACTTT	CATESSYNSPLHF
13	TRBV29-1	NA	TRBJ1-1	many	TGCAGCGGAGTACGGCAGGGAAACACTGAAGCTTTCTTT	CSGVRQGNTEAFF
15	TRBV28	NA	TRBJ2-7	NA	TGTGCCAGCAGTTTCTGGGCAGGGGTCTCCTACGAGCAGTACTTC	CASSFWAGVSYEQYF
13	TRBV30	TRBD1	TRBJ1-2	few	TGTGCCTGGAAGGTTAGGGACAGGGGCGGCTACACCTTC	CAWKVRDRGGYTF
18	TRBV6-2/TRBV6-3	TRBD2	TRBJ2-3	many	TGTGCCAGCAGCTATAGCTCGGCCGGGACTAGCGGTTTACATACGCAGTATTTT	CASSYSSAGTSGLHTQYF
15	TRBV29-1	NA	TRBJ1-1	few	TGCAGCGTTGGGGCGTATCCCTCCTGGCACACTGAAGCTTTCTTT	CSVGAYPSWHTEAFF
16	TRBV7-2	NA	TRBJ2-3	medium-sized	TGTGCCAGCAGCTTAGGTGTTAGCCCTAGCACAGATACGCAGTATTTT	CASSLGVSPSTDTQYF
12	TRBV20-1	NA	TRBJ1-2	medium-sized	TGCAGTGCTAGAAATAATCTCTATGGCTACACCTTC	CSARNNLYGYTF
14	TRBV4-2	NA	TRBJ2-2	many	TGTGCCACTCAACCGGGCACCCACACCGGGGAGCTGTTTTTT	CATQPGTHTGELFF
15	TRBV28	NA	TRBJ1-2	many	TGTGCCAGCAGCCCACACAGGCTGGGCAACTATGGCTACACCTTC	CASSPHRLGNYGYTF
13	TRBV4-3	NA	TRBJ1-2	few	TGCGCCAGCAGCCAAGGCGAGACCTATGGCTACACCTTC	CASSQGETYGYTF
13	TRBV4-2	NA	TRBJ1-5	many	TGTGCCAGCAGCCAAAAAGGAGGTCAGCCCCAGCATTTT	CASSQKGGQPQHF
14	TRBV28	TRBD2	TRBJ2-3	many	TGTGCCAGCAGTCTGCAGGGAGGGACAGATACGCAGTATTTT	CASSLQGGTDTQYF
15	TRBV6-6	NA	TRBJ1-5	many	TGTGCCAGCAGTTACTGGGGGGCCCACGATCAGCCCCAGCATTTT	CASSYWGAHDQPQHF
13	TRBV27	NA	TRBJ2-7	many	TGTGCCAGCAGTCAGACCTGGGAAGACGAGCAGTACTTC	CASSQTWEDEQYF
15	TRBV4-3	TRBD1	TRBJ1-4	NA	TGCGCCAGCAGCCGCCTGACAGGGGGAGACGAAAAACTGTTTTTT	CASSRLTGGDEKLFF
12	TRBV29-1	NA	TRBJ1-5	medium-sized	TGCAGCCGGGGGGGCGCTGATCAGCCCCAGCATTTT	CSRGGADQPQHF
16	TRBV12-3/TRBV12-4	TRBD1	TRBJ2-2	few	TGTGCCAGCAGTTCCCGCAGGGGGTCCCTGGCCGGGGAGCTGTTTTTT	CASSSRRGSLAGELFF
14	TRBV2	TRBD1	TRBJ2-1	many	TGTGCCAGCAGTTGGACAGGGGGCTACAATGAGCAGTTCTTC	CASSWTGGYNEQFF
15	TRBV7-2	TRBD2	TRBJ2-7	many	TGTGCCAGCAGCTTAGTAGCGGGGGCAGGGTACGAGCAGTACTTC	CASSLVAGAGYEQYF
16	TRBV28	TRBD2	TRBJ2-7	many	TGTGCCAGCAGTTTAGGACTAGCGGGGAGCACCTACGAGCAGTACTTC	CASSLGLAGSTYEQYF
14	TRBV5-8	NA	TRBJ1-1	many	TGTGCCAGCAGCTATCACACTCCGAACACTGAAGCTTTCTTT	CASSYHTPNTEAFF
14	TRBV20-1	NA	TRBJ1-3	NA	TGCAGTGCTACAGAGGGGCGCTCTGGAAACACCATATATTTT	CSATEGRSGNTIYF